Listed here are 3 T cell receptor beta chains from one sample, sequenced in a study of blood T cells in healthy people across ages. The use of a sample-barcoded 5' primer and a J-beta primer mix characterized a second PCR of 7 to 11 cycles. TCRdb independently ran MiXCR on the 5' RACE reads; one entry per CDR3 protein. The data show over 600,000 distinct CDR3 sequences, with about 43% seen just once and about 32% held by the top ten. Material: blood. The source is an elderly man in good health.

J is TRBJ2-5 and V is TRBV5-6; 7 nucleotides match TRBD1. The CDR3 extends over 15 amino acids. Trimming removed 3 bases from V and 2 bases from J; junction bases left unmatched: 7. In germline, CDR1 is SGHDT, CDR2 YYEEEE. CDR3 in DNA: TGTGCCAGCAGCTGGAAAAGGACAGGTCAAGAGACCCAGTACTTC. It specifies CASSWKRTGQETQYF.

At least ten counts were recorded for this clonotype. This chain links TRBV7-6 with TRBJ2-1; D may be TRBD2 (6 bases). The CDR3 is made up of 12 amino acids. Germline-derived CDR1 and CDR2 are SGHVS and FNYEAQ. Trimming took off 5 bases at V and 9 bases at J, with 11 bases between the two ends. The CDR3 loop reads CASSPGGVEQFF. Written as DNA, the CDR3 is TGTGCCAGCAGCCCCGGGGGTGTTGAGCAGTTCTTC.

This sequence joins TRBV4-3 and TRBJ1-5; possibly TRBD1 for D (5 bases). Looked up from germline, CDR1 is LGHNA and CDR2 is YSLEER. This CDR3 is built from 17 residues. V lost 0 bases and J lost 0, with 12 bases in between. The DNA of the CDR3 is TGCGCCAGCAGCCAAGAACCCTCAGGGTATAGCAATCAGCCCCAGCATTTT. It codes for CASSQEPSGYSNQPQHF.